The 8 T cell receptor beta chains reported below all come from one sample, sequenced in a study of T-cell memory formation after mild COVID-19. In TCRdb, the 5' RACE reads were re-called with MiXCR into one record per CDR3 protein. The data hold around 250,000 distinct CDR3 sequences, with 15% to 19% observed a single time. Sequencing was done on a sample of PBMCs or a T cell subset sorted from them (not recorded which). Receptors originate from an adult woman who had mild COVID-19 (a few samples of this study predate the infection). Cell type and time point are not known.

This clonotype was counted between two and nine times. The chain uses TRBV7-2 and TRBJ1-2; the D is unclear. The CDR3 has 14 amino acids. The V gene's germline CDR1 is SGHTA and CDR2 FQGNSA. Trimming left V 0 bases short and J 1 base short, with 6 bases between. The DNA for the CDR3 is TGTGCCAGCAGCTTAGCGGCTGATAACTATGGCTACACCTTC. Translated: CASSLAADNYGYTF.

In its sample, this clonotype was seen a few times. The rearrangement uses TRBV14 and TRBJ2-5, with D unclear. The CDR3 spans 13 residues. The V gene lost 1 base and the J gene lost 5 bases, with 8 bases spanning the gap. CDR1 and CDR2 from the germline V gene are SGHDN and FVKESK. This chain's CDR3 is CASSQVSRETQYF. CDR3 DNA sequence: TGTGCCAGCAGCCAAGTTAGTCGGGAGACCCAGTACTTC.

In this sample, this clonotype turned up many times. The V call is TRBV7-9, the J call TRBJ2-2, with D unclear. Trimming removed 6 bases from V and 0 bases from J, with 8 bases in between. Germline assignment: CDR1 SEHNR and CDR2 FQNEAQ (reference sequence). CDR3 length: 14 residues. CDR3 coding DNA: TGTGCCAGCAGAGACAACGCGAACACCGGGGAGCTGTTTTTT. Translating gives CASRDNANTGELFF.

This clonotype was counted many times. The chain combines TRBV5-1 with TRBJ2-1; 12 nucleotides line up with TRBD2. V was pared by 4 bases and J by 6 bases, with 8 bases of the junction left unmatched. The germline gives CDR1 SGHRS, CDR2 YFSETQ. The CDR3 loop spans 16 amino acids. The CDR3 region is CASSPLSGLAGNEQFF. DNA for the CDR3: TGCGCCAGCAGCCCCTTATCGGGACTAGCGGGCAATGAGCAGTTCTTC. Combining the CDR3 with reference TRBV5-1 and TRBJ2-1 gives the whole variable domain KAGVTQTPRYLIKTRGQQVTLSCSPISGHRSVSWYQQTPGQGLQFLFEYFSETQRNKGNFPGRFSGRQFSNSRSEMNVSTLELGDSALYLCASSPLSGLAGNEQFFGPGTRLTVL.

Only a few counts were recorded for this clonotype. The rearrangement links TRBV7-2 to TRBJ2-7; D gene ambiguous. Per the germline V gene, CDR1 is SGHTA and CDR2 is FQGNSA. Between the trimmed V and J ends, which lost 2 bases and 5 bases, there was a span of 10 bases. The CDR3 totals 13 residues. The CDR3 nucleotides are TGTGCCAGCAGCTTACCCGCGTTACACGAGCAGTACTTC. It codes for CASSLPALHEQYF.

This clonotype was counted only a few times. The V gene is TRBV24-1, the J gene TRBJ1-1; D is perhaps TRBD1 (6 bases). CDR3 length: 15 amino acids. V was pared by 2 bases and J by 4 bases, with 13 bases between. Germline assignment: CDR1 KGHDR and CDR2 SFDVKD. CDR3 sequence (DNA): TGTGCCACCAGTGATTCGGAACAGGGCGGCACTGAAGCTTTCTTT. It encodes CATSDSEQGGTEAFF.

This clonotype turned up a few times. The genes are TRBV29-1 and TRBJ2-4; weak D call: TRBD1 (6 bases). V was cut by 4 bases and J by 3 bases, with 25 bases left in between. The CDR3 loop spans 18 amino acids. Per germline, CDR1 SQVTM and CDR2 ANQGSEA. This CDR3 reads CSVVRQERGVIGKNIQYF. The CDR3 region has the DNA TGCAGCGTTGTTCGACAGGAGAGAGGGGTAATCGGCAAAAACATTCAGTACTTC.

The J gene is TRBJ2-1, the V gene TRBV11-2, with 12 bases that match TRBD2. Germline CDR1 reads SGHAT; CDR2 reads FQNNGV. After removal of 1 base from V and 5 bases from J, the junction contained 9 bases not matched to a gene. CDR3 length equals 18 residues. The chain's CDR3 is CASSLAERLAGVNNEQFF. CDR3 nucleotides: TGTGCCAGCAGCTTAGCGGAACGACTAGCGGGAGTCAACAATGAGCAGTTCTTC.